The TCR beta chain described here comes from a study of blood T cell repertoires in COVID-19. The table came from immunoSEQ multiplex PCR; TCRdb's copy has only in-frame clones and leaves some out. The sample includes tens of thousands of clones, approximately 89% of them seen just once. CDR3 size: 15 residues. The junction had 3 bases not matched to a gene; V was cut back by 4 bases and J by 1 base. Germline V gene lookup returns CDR1 LGHNA and CDR2 YNFKEQ. The rearrangement joins TRBV4-2 to TRBJ2-5, with 10 bases fitting TRBD2. Sequences were obtained from peripheral blood. The sequence was collected from a human donor in a cohort sampled during active COVID-19. The CDR3 region has the DNA TGTGCCAGCAGCCCTGGACTAGCGGCCCAAGAGACCCAGTACTTC. It yields the protein CASSPGLAAQETQYF.